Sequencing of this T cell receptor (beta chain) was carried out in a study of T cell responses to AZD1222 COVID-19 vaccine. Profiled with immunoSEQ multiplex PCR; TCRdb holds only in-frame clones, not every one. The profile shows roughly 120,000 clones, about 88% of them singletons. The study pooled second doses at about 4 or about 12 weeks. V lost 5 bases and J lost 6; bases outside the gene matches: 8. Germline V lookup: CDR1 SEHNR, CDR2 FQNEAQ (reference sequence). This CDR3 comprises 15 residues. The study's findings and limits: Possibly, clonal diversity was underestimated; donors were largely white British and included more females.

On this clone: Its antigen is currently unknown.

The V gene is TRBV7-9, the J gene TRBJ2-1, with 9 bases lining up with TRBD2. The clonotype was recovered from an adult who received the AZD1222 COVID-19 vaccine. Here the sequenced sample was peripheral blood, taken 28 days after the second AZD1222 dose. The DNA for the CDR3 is TGTGCCAGCAGCCCCCGTGGCGGGGGGGCCAATGAGCAGTTCTTC. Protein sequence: CASSPRGGGANEQFF.